Listed below are T cell receptor beta chains from one sample, sequenced in a study of T cell changes during pregnancy in multiple sclerosis. The assay was immunoSEQ multiplex PCR, and TCRdb's table has in-frame clones only and misses some. The sample lists about 98,000 clones; roughly nine tenths were seen once. The specimen comprised peripheral blood, sampled after pregnancy. The receptor source for this set is a female donor in good health, enrolled as a control in a pregnancy study. Both conserved end residues are part of each CDR3. Fields, in order: V gene, J gene, clone size, D gene, CDR3 protein, CDR3 DNA. D genes are given only for firm matches. Size values are once, few and many counts, or a class for expanded clones, and some rows have none.

>TRBV4-2|TRBJ2-7|NA|TRBD2
CASSQVGGINEQYF
TGTGCCAGCAGCCAAGTGGGAGGGATCAACGAGCAGTACTTC
>TRBV30|TRBJ1-2|NA|TRBD1
CAWIATTGTGAGYTF
TGTGCCTGGATCGCTACGACCGGGACAGGAGCTGGCTACACCTTC
>TRBV7-8|TRBJ1-4|NA|TRBD1
CASSLAGTGELFF
TGTGCCAGCAGCTTAGCTGGGACAGGGGAACTGTTTTTT
>TRBV7-2|TRBJ2-3|NA|NA
CASSPGLVTDTQYF
TGTGCCAGCAGCCCTGGACTCGTCACAGATACGCAGTATTTT
>TRBV5-1|TRBJ2-1|NA|TRBD2
CASSLNLAVRYNEQFF
TGCGCCAGCAGCTTGAACCTAGCGGTCCGTTACAATGAGCAGTTCTTC
>TRBV9|TRBJ2-3|NA|NA
CASSGQITDTQYF
TGTGCCAGCAGCGGTCAAATTACAGATACGCAGTATTTT
>TRBV6-1|TRBJ1-2|NA|NA
CASSEALNTPTDGYTF
TGTGCCAGCAGTGAAGCACTGAATACCCCAACGGATGGCTACACCTTC
>TRBV5-6|TRBJ1-2|NA|TRBD1
CASSDWTGADYGYTF
TGTGCCAGCAGCGACTGGACAGGGGCGGACTATGGCTACACCTTC
>TRBV28|TRBJ1-5|NA|NA
CASSLSTRGALDQPQHF
TGTGCCAGCAGTCTATCCACCCGGGGGGCCTTGGATCAGCCCCAGCATTTT
>TRBV7-9|TRBJ2-7|once|NA
CASSLSLGRRVSYEQYF
TGTGCCAGCAGCTTATCCTTGGGTCGGCGGGTCTCCTACGAGCAGTACTTC
>TRBV6-6|TRBJ2-3|NA|NA
CASSYSGQNADTQYF
TGTGCCAGCAGTTACTCGGGGCAGAATGCAGATACGCAGTATTTT
>TRBV6-5|TRBJ2-1|NA|TRBD2
CASNPGGQVNEQFF
TGTGCCAGCAATCCGGGGGGGCAGGTCAATGAGCAGTTCTTC
>TRBV7-8|TRBJ1-1|few|NA
CASSSSKALNTEAFF
TGTGCCAGCAGCTCCTCCAAAGCCTTGAACACTGAAGCTTTCTTT
>TRBV28|TRBJ1-4|NA|NA
CASSSGGNEKLFF
TGTGCCAGCAGCTCGGGGGGCAATGAAAAACTGTTTTTT
>TRBV28|TRBJ1-5|once|NA
CASSFISNQPQHF
TGTGCCAGCAGTTTTATAAGCAATCAGCCCCAGCATTTT
>TRBV12-5|TRBJ1-1|NA|TRBD1
CASGLVIPYGDRGTEAFF
TGTGCTAGTGGTTTGGTAATTCCCTATGGGGACAGGGGCACTGAAGCTTTCTTT
>TRBV5-1|TRBJ1-2|once|TRBD1
CASSSGQGKIGYTF
TGCGCCAGCAGCTCCGGACAGGGGAAAATAGGCTACACCTTC
>TRBV7-9|TRBJ2-7|NA|TRBD2
CASLAGGAPSDEQYF
TGTGCCAGCCTCGCCGGGGGGGCCCCGTCCGACGAGCAGTACTTC
>TRBV6-6|TRBJ1-2|NA|NA
CASTYEVLGGYTF
TGTGCCAGCACCTACGAGGTCTTGGGTGGCTACACCTTC
>TRBV19|TRBJ1-1|once|NA
CASSIWSRGNTEAFF
TGTGCCAGTAGTATTTGGAGCAGGGGGAACACTGAAGCTTTCTTT
>TRBV5-1|TRBJ2-3|NA|NA
CASSLRDTSTDTQYF
TGCGCCAGCAGCCTACGGGACACAAGCACAGATACGCAGTATTTT
>TRBV14|TRBJ2-5|few|NA
CASSQGARVWDWETQYF
TGTGCCAGCAGCCAAGGGGCGAGAGTTTGGGACTGGGAGACCCAGTACTTC
>TRBV7-8|TRBJ1-1|once|NA
CASSWGGREAFF
TGTGCCAGCAGCTGGGGGGGCCGTGAAGCTTTCTTT
>TRBV6-6|TRBJ1-2|NA|NA
CASSQTDNYGYTF
TGTGCCAGCAGTCAGACAGATAACTATGGCTACACCTTC
>TRBV6-6|TRBJ2-7|NA|TRBD2
CASSYSAGVAYEQYF
TGTGCCAGCAGTTACTCTGCGGGGGTTGCGTACGAGCAGTACTTC
>TRBV5-1|TRBJ2-1|once|NA
CASSPLGGNEQFF
TGCGCCAGCAGCCCCCTGGGGGGAAATGAGCAGTTCTTC
>TRBV5-1|TRBJ1-4|NA|NA
CASSPSVEEKLFF
TGCGCCAGCAGCCCATCAGTGGAGGAAAAACTGTTTTTT
>TRBV7-8|TRBJ1-1|NA|NA
CASSVNTEAFF
TGTGCCAGCAGCGTAAACACTGAAGCTTTCTTT
>TRBV5-4|TRBJ1-1|NA|NA
CASSQGDTEAFF
TGTGCCAGCAGCCAAGGGGACACTGAAGCTTTCTTT
>TRBV25-1|TRBJ1-2|NA|TRBD1
CASSEWDRGYGYTF
TGTGCCAGCAGTGAATGGGACAGGGGATATGGCTACACCTTC
>TRBV2|TRBJ2-2|NA|TRBD1
CASIEGTGHTGELFF
TGTGCCAGCATTGAGGGGACAGGGCACACCGGGGAGCTGTTTTTT
>TRBV27|TRBJ2-1|NA|TRBD2
CASSPGGGLALNEQFF
TGTGCCAGCAGTCCCGGGGGGGGACTAGCTCTGAATGAGCAGTTCTTC
>TRBV28|TRBJ1-5|NA|NA
CASRTGNVQPQHF
TGTGCCAGCAGAACAGGTAACGTTCAGCCCCAGCATTTT
>TRBV5-1|TRBJ1-1|few|NA
CASSLDPTPTEAFF
TGCGCCAGCAGCCTGGATCCCACACCCACTGAAGCTTTCTTT
>TRBV5-4|TRBJ2-2|NA|TRBD1
CASSPRDRGPNTGELFF
TGTGCCAGCAGCCCTCGGGACAGGGGGCCGAACACCGGGGAGCTGTTTTTT
>TRBV27|TRBJ2-3|NA|TRBD1
CASHRRTGDTQYF
TGTGCCAGTCACCGACGGACAGGGGATACGCAGTATTTT
>TRBV15|TRBJ1-1|once|NA
CATEGRGFGTEAFF
TGTGCCACCGAAGGGCGGGGGTTCGGAACTGAAGCTTTCTTT
>TRBV30|TRBJ1-1|few|NA
CAWRTERNTEAFF
TGTGCCTGGAGGACAGAAAGGAACACTGAAGCTTTCTTT
>TRBV7-2|TRBJ2-3|few|TRBD2
CASSPSRGGATDTQYF
TGTGCCAGCAGCCCAAGTCGGGGGGGGGCCACAGATACGCAGTATTTT
>TRBV28|TRBJ1-5|NA|NA
CASSLRPGLGDQPQHF
TGTGCCAGCAGTTTAAGACCAGGGCTTGGGGATCAGCCCCAGCATTTT
>TRBV2|TRBJ2-7|NA|NA
CASSGVLQGPGEQYF
TGTGCCAGCAGCGGAGTCCTACAGGGTCCGGGCGAGCAGTACTTC
>TRBV11-2|TRBJ2-2|NA|TRBD1
CASSLRHHRGRGGELFF
TGTGCCAGCAGCTTGAGACACCACAGGGGACGGGGCGGGGAGCTGTTTTTT
>TRBV4-1|TRBJ2-1|few|TRBD2
CASSQTSEQFF
TGCGCCAGCAGCCAGACTAGCGAGCAGTTCTTC
>TRBV14|TRBJ1-1|NA|NA
CASSQDLGGGVNTEAFF
TGTGCCAGCAGCCAAGACCTGGGCGGGGGAGTGAACACTGAAGCTTTCTTT
>TRBV7-6|TRBJ2-1|NA|NA
CASSLQGGEQFF
TGTGCCAGCAGCTTGCAGGGAGGTGAGCAGTTCTTC
>TRBV10-3|TRBJ2-3|NA|TRBD2
CAITSLAGGSTDTQYF
TGTGCCATCACCAGCCTAGCGGGGGGCAGCACAGATACGCAGTATTTT
>TRBV11-2|TRBJ2-1|NA|TRBD1
CASAGAGGRNEQFF
TGTGCCAGCGCTGGGGCAGGGGGAAGGAATGAGCAGTTCTTC
>TRBV6-4|TRBJ2-3|NA|NA
CASSDSTLVKSNTQYF
TGTGCCAGCAGTGACTCCACTCTCGTTAAATCTAATACGCAGTATTTT
>TRBV7-2|TRBJ2-6|NA|NA
CASRPPWTASSGANVLTF
TGTGCCAGCAGGCCTCCATGGACAGCTAGCTCTGGGGCCAACGTCCTGACTTTC
>TRBV2|TRBJ2-7|NA|TRBD1
CASIGQGNYEQYF
TGTGCCAGCATCGGACAGGGGAACTACGAGCAGTACTTC
>TRBV28|TRBJ2-1|NA|NA
CASTKLAMGDEQFF
TGTGCCAGCACCAAACTAGCTATGGGCGATGAGCAGTTCTTC